This TCR beta chain appears in the sequencing data of a study of Graves' ophthalmopathy and Graves' hyperthyroidism. CDR1 and CDR2 (germline): SGHTA, FQGNSA. The CDR3 is 17 amino acids. With 3 bases clipped from V and 4 bases from J, the junction kept 5 bases outside the gene matches. This clonotype was counted at least ten times. Scientists amplified the TCR beta CDR3 regions from RNA transcripts. HTBI-primed first-round RT-PCR preceded second-round multiplex PCR. TCRdb ran MiXCR on the multiplex PCR reads and lists one entry per CDR3 protein. The sample gives some 350,000 distinct CDR3 sequences, about 17% of which show up once; roughly 2.4% is in the top ten. Recruitment covered hyperthyroidism patients aged 18 to 65 whose new diagnosis was of under 2 months' duration. A volume of 10 ml of fresh peripheral blood supplied the PBMCs.

This TCR came from an adult woman with stable Graves' hyperthyroidism. Sequencing was performed on peripheral blood. The chain uses TRBV7-2 and TRBJ2-5; 16 bases line up with TRBD2. In DNA form, the CDR3 reads TGTGCCAGCAGCTTGGGGACTAGCGGGAGGGAGGGAGAGACCCAGTACTTC. Amino acids: CASSLGTSGREGETQYF.